This T cell receptor beta chain was sequenced in a study of human T cells and chemical hapten exposure. Study-level results: DPC sensitization left the count of TCRs above 1 in 1000 unchanged.

The authors' processing: Per sample, the median was around 96,000 TCRs, with values from around 24,000 to 710,000. TCRdb used MiXCR to reprocess the RACE reads, holding one entry per CDR3 protein. These V and J calls rely on TCRdb rather than the paper's analysis. The sample records over 35,000 distinct CDR3 sequences, about 13% being singletons. CDR1 SGHTA and CDR2 FQGNSA come from the germline V gene. CDR3 length: 16 residues. Trimming removed 5 bases at V and 0 bases at J, with 14 bases between. The time point was: patch test 3, about 24 weeks after DPC sensitization. Documented treatment: therapeutic diphenylcyclopropenone sensitization with weekly scalp DPC. It was from unfractionated whole blood that total RNA was extracted. The study drew its donors from alopecia patients who were 18 to 70 years old and suitable for DPC. This clonotype was counted ten times or more. Its antigen is currently unknown.

The source was whole blood, collected in connection with sensitization to the hapten diphenylcyclopropenone (DPC). The clonotype was recovered from a woman aged 40 to 50 with alopecia areata. Some clones in this sample may be carry-over from other donors' samples. The chain couples TRBV7-2 to TRBJ2-4; D possibly corresponds to TRBD1 (6 bases). Written as DNA, the CDR3 is TGTGCCAGCAGCCCCCAGGGGTACCTAGCCAAAAACATTCAGTACTTC. Translated, it gives CASSPQGYLAKNIQYF.